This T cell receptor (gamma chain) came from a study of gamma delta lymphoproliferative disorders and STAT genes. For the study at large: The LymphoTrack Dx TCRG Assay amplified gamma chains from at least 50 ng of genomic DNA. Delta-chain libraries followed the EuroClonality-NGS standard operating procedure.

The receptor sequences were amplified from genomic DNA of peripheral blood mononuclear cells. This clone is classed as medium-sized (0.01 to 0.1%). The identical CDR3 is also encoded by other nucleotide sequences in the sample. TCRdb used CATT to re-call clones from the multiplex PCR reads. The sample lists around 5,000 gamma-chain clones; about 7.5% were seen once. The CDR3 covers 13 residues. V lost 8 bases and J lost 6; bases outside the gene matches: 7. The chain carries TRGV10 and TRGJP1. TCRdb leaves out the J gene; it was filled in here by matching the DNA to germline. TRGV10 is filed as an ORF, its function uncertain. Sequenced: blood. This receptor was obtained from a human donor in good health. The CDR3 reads CAAWDYAGWFKIF. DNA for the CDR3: TGTGCTGCGTGGGATTATGCTGGTTGGTTCAAGATATTT.